The T cell receptor beta chain described here comes from a study of T-cell reconstitution after alpha-beta-depleted transplantation in children. This CDR3 has 15 amino acids. Germline assignment: CDR1 DFQATT and CDR2 SNEGSKA (reference sequence). V was trimmed by 3 bases and J by 0 bases, leaving 12 bases between them. Unique molecular identifiers tagged the TCRbeta library. TCRdb reprocessed the PCR reads with MiXCR, giving one entry per CDR3 protein. In the table there are about 200,000 distinct CDR3 sequences, roughly 15% of which are singletons. This clonotype was seen more than once but under ten times.

The TCR comes from a human donor who donated a stem cell graft to a child with acute lymphoblastic leukemia. The V call is TRBV20-1, the J call TRBJ1-5; no definite D call. The material sequenced was PBMCs from the stem cell graft donor, taken from the stem cell graft. The CDR3 coding sequence is TGCAGTGCTAGTATCCAGACTAATAGCAATCAGCCCCAGCATTTT. Amino acid sequence: CSASIQTNSNQPQHF.